The clone carrying this TCR beta chain has a count of ten or more. Its antigen remains unidentified. The data were obtained in a study of T-cell reconstitution after alpha-beta-depleted transplantation in children. General study points: At one year after transplant, newly produced T cells mostly accounted for T-cell counts and diversity.

The CDR3 contains 13 residues. Germline CDR1 SGHDT, CDR2 YYEEEE. V lost 2 bases to trimming and J lost 3 bases, with 9 bases between them. Library preparation (for TCRbeta) was performed with unique molecular identifiers. One entry per CDR3 protein, called by TCRdb with MiXCR from the PCR reads. The sample lists 250,000 to 300,000 distinct CDR3 sequences, 10% seen once, with around 7.6% in the top ten. This sequence was found in a boy under two years old with acute myeloid leukemia, due to receive a stem cell transplant. Here the sequenced sample was PBMCs, taken before TCRalphabeta/CD19-depleted stem cell transplant. The chain combines TRBV5-6 with TRBJ2-7; D could derive from TRBD1 or TRBD2 (6 bases each). The CDR3 sequence: CASSFGGIYEQYF. In DNA, the CDR3 is TGTGCCAGCAGCTTCGGGGGCATCTACGAGCAGTACTTC.